This TCR beta chain was found in a study of T cells and Merkel cell carcinoma outcomes. Regarding the study as a whole: Merkel cell carcinoma outcomes were reportedly predicted by repertoire and T-cell density.

Method: immunoSEQ multiplex PCR; TCRdb's copy keeps in-frame clones and lacks some. The sample carries some 2,000 clones, roughly nine tenths recorded once. As to this clone: Antigen: not known.

Germline-derived CDR1 and CDR2 are ENHRY and SYGVKD. V shed 2 bases and J shed 1 base, with 14 bases lying between them. This CDR3 has 16 amino acids. The chain is built from TRBV10-3 and TRBJ1-2; possible D gene TRBD1, 6 bases. The clonotype comes from a human donor with Merkel cell carcinoma. Sequencing used tumor tissue from Merkel cell carcinoma. CDR3 DNA: TGTGCCATCAGTGAGCTGACAGGCGCCTATAACTATGGCTACACCTTC. As protein: CAISELTGAYNYGYTF.